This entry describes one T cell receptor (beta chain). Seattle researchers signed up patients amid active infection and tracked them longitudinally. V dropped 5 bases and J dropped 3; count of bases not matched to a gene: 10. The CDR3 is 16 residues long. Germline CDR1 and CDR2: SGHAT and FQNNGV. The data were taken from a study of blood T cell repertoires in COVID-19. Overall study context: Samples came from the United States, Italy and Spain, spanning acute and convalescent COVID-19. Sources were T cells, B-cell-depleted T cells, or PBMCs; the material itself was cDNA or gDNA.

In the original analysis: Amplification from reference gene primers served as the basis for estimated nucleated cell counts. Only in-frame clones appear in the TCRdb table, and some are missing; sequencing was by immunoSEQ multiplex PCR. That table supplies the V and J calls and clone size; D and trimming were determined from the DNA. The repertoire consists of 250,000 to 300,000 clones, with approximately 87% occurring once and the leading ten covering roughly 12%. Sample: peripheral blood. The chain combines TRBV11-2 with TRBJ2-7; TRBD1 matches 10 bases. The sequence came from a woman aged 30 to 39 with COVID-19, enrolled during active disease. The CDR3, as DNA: TGTGCCAGCAGCGTACGGGGGACAGGGGACCTCTACGAGCAGTACTTC. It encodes CASSVRGTGDLYEQYF.